The 5 T cell receptor beta chains reported below all come from one sample, sequenced in a study of T cell responses to AZD1222 COVID-19 vaccine. Sequencing used immunoSEQ multiplex PCR; TCRdb keeps in-frame clones, though not all of them. The data contain 120,000 or so clones, 91% of them singletons. The sample was peripheral blood, taken on day 0 of AZD1222 vaccination. The source of these receptors is an adult in good health.

The chain has TRBV19 and TRBJ2-1; TRBD2 matches 8 bases. Losses at the gene ends were 0 bases for V and 7 bases for J; bases not matched to a gene: 5. Germline V gene data show CDR1 as LNHDA and CDR2 as SQIVND (reference sequence). This CDR3 contains 15 residues. This chain's CDR3 is CASSIEAGVSNEQFF. CDR3 DNA: TGTGCCAGTAGTATAGAAGCGGGAGTAAGTAATGAGCAGTTCTTC.

The chain uses TRBV5-1 and TRBJ2-1; TRBD2 matches 14 bases. CDR3 length equals 17 residues. Germline CDR1 and CDR2: SGHRS and YFSETQ. Trimming took 3 bases from V and 7 from J; bases not matched to a gene: 9. CDR3 loop: CASSSTSGRAKLNEQFF. DNA for the CDR3: TGCGCCAGCAGCTCGACTAGCGGGAGGGCCAAGTTAAATGAGCAGTTCTTC.

V is TRBV4-1 and J is TRBJ1-5; 7 nucleotides align to TRBD1. Unmatched junction bases numbered 2, after V lost 1 base and J lost 2 bases. CDR1 is MGHRA and CDR2 is YSYEKL in the germline V gene. This CDR3 has 15 residues. CDR3 protein: CASSQVGTGNQPQHF. The CDR3 coding sequence is TGCGCCAGCAGCCAAGTCGGGACAGGCAATCAGCCCCAGCATTTT.

This clone was seen a single time. The chain carries TRBV3-1 (or the pseudogene TRBV3-2) and TRBJ1-2; tentatively, D is TRBD1 (6 bases). The CDR3 spans 13 residues. In germline, CDR1 is LGHDT, CDR2 YNNKEL (reference sequence). With 1 base removed from V and 7 bases from J, the gap between germline ends came to 10 bases. CDR3 loop: CASSQGGQRGYTF. The DNA for the CDR3 is TGTGCCAGCAGCCAAGGGGGGCAGCGTGGCTACACCTTC.

The chain couples TRBV5-8 to TRBJ1-5, with 7 bases identical to TRBD1. V trimming: 1 base; J trimming: 5 bases; junction bases outside the gene matches: 3. Germline V lookup: CDR1 SGHTS, CDR2 YDEGEE. The CDR3 runs to 14 residues. Written as DNA, the CDR3 is TGTGCCAGCAGCTTGCGGGACAGCTATCAGCCCCAGCATTTT. The encoded protein is CASSLRDSYQPQHF.